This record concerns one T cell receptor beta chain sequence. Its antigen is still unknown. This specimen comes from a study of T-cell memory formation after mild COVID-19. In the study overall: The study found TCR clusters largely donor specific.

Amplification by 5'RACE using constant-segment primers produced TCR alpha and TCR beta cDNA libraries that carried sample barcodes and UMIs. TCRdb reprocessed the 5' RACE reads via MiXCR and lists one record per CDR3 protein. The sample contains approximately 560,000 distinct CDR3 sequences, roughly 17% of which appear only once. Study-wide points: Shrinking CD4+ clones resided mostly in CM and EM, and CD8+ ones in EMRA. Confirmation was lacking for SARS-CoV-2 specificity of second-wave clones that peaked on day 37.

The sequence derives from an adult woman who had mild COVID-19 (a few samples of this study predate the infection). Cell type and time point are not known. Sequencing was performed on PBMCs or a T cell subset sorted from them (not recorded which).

The CDR3 loop is CASSGIQGVYGYTF. CDR3 DNA sequence: TGTGCCAGCAGCGGTATACAGGGAGTCTATGGCTACACCTTC. The chain recombines TRBV7-9 with TRBJ1-2; D is possibly TRBD1 (6 bases). The CDR3 has 14 residues. Per the germline V gene, CDR1 is SEHNR and CDR2 is FQNEAQ (reference sequence). The V and J ends lost 5 bases and 4 bases respectively, with 14 bases between them.